This paragraph reports one TCR beta chain. Amplification of TCR alpha and beta CDR3 regions from RNA used iRepertoire nested multiplex PCR. One entry per CDR3 protein results from TCRdb running MiXCR on the multiplex PCR reads. The data contain around 100,000 distinct CDR3 sequences, approximately 28% of them singletons. This record belongs to a study of glioma-infiltrating T cells. Germline loops: CDR1 SGHRS, CDR2 YFSETQ. This CDR3 region has 15 residues. The ends were cut back, 0 bases at V and 0 bases at J, with 7 bases in the middle. The sequence was collected from a human donor with low-grade glioma or glioblastoma, undergoing nonglioma brain surgery, or in good health (not recorded which). The V gene is TRBV5-1, the J gene TRBJ1-5; D ambiguous. Sequencing was performed on glioma tissue, nonneoplastic brain tissue, or PBMCs (not recorded which). CDR3 sequence: CASSLDGYSNQPQHF. In nucleotides, the CDR3 is TGCGCCAGCAGCTTGGATGGTTATAGCAATCAGCCCCAGCATTTT.